This TCR beta chain was recovered during a study of blood T cell repertoires in COVID-19. Only in-frame clones appear in the TCRdb table, and some are missing; sequencing was by immunoSEQ multiplex PCR. The sample carries roughly 160,000 clones, 70% to 90% recorded once. Trimming removed 4 bases from V and 8 bases from J, with 11 bases in between. The CDR3 has 12 amino acids. Per germline, CDR1 MNHEY and CDR2 SVGAGI. The V call is TRBV6-5, the J call TRBJ1-2; D not resolved. Specimen: peripheral blood. The source is a man older than 75 with COVID-19, enrolled during active disease. CDR3 residues: CASSLRGGGYTF. CDR3 nucleotide sequence: TGTGCCAGCAGTTTACGCGGCGGCGGCTACACCTTC.